This TCR beta chain is from a study of cytomegalovirus exposure and HLA in healthy donors. Regarding the study as a whole: The majority of TCR sequences were rare, yet some public TCRs appeared in many donors. Some highly shared sequence variants likely arose as a pipeline artifact.

On this clone: Its antigen remains unidentified.

The CDR3 has 15 residues. Trimming took off 3 bases at V and 5 bases at J, with 14 bases between the two ends. Per germline, CDR1 MDHEN and CDR2 SYDVKM. Use of 60 Vbeta and 13 Jbeta primers characterized the PCR. Profiling relied on immunoSEQ multiplex PCR, and the TCRdb table lists in-frame clones only, not all of them. The table for this sample gives about 31,000 clones. The receptor was derived from a female donor in good health and CMV-seronegative. The chain joins TRBV28 to TRBJ2-1, with D tentatively TRBD2 (6 bases). The sequencing input was PBMCs. CDR3 DNA sequence: TGTGCCAGCAGTTTGCGGGGCCCCTTCGACAATGAGCAGTTCTTC. Translated, it gives CASSLRGPFDNEQFF.